This is a list of T cell receptor beta chains from one sample in a study of T cell repertoires in cytomegalovirus infection. These receptors have no identified antigens. TCRdb itself ran the reads through MiXCR, one entry per CDR3 protein. The repertoire holds about 890,000 distinct CDR3 sequences, about a third seen once, with roughly an eighth in the top ten. The source was cultured CD8+ T cells from PBMCs, collected from culture after CMV antigen stimulation. These receptors came from a human donor in good health (CMV status not recorded). Some clones in this sample may be carry-over from other donors' samples. Both conserved end residues are part of each CDR3. The order of the fields is CDR3 length, clone size, V gene, J gene, D gene, CDR3 protein, CDR3 DNA. D genes are given only for firm matches. Clone size is shown for a subset of rows, as once, few, many or a class of expanded clone.

cdr3_length: 14
clone_size: few
v_call: TRBV10-3
j_call: TRBJ1-5
d_call: NA
cdr3_aa: CAISAGGAYQPQHF
cdr3_nt: TGTGCCATCAGTGCCGGGGGAGCCTATCAGCCCCAGCATTTT

cdr3_length: 15
clone_size: many
v_call: TRBV6-1
j_call: TRBJ1-5
d_call: TRBD1
cdr3_aa: CASSHGTVGDQPQHF
cdr3_nt: TGTGCCAGCAGTCATGGGACAGTGGGCGATCAGCCCCAGCATTTT

cdr3_length: 16
clone_size: NA
v_call: TRBV6-2/TRBV6-3
j_call: TRBJ2-2
d_call: NA
cdr3_aa: CASSYSSRGDTGELFF
cdr3_nt: TGTGCCAGCAGTTACTCGAGTAGAGGGGACACCGGGGAGCTGTTTTTT

cdr3_length: 12
clone_size: NA
v_call: TRBV19
j_call: TRBJ1-1
d_call: NA
cdr3_aa: CASSPTFTEAFF
cdr3_nt: TGTGCCAGTAGTCCCACCTTCACTGAAGCTTTCTTT

cdr3_length: 16
clone_size: many
v_call: TRBV7-8
j_call: TRBJ1-1
d_call: TRBD1
cdr3_aa: CASSQKGQGADTEAFF
cdr3_nt: TGTGCCAGCAGCCAAAAGGGACAGGGGGCTGACACTGAAGCTTTCTTT

cdr3_length: 15
clone_size: few
v_call: TRBV19
j_call: TRBJ1-5
d_call: TRBD1
cdr3_aa: CASSIGGQLYQPQHF
cdr3_nt: TGTGCCAGTAGTATTGGGGGACAGCTTTATCAGCCCCAGCATTTT

cdr3_length: 13
clone_size: many
v_call: TRBV27
j_call: TRBJ2-1
d_call: NA
cdr3_aa: CASSPNSYNEQFF
cdr3_nt: TGTGCCAGCAGCCCTAACTCCTACAATGAGCAGTTCTTC

cdr3_length: 15
clone_size: few
v_call: TRBV12-3/TRBV12-4
j_call: TRBJ1-4
d_call: NA
cdr3_aa: CASSPRGFSGEKLFF
cdr3_nt: TGTGCCAGCAGTCCCAGGGGTTTTTCGGGTGAAAAACTGTTTTTT

cdr3_length: 16
clone_size: NA
v_call: TRBV7-6
j_call: TRBJ1-1
d_call: NA
cdr3_aa: CASSVESGLMNTEAFF
cdr3_nt: TGTGCCAGCAGTGTTGAGTCGGGACTCATGAACACTGAAGCTTTCTTT

cdr3_length: 16
clone_size: NA
v_call: TRBV7-9
j_call: TRBJ2-1
d_call: TRBD2
cdr3_aa: CASSTRLAGTYNEQFF
cdr3_nt: TGTGCCAGCAGCACCCGACTAGCGGGGACCTACAATGAGCAGTTCTTC

cdr3_length: 14
clone_size: few
v_call: TRBV15
j_call: TRBJ1-5
d_call: NA
cdr3_aa: CATSRGLGNQPQHF
cdr3_nt: TGTGCCACCAGCAGGGGGCTCGGCAATCAGCCCCAGCATTTT

cdr3_length: 17
clone_size: NA
v_call: TRBV13
j_call: TRBJ2-1
d_call: TRBD1
cdr3_aa: CASSLGEGARSYNEQFF
cdr3_nt: TGTGCCAGCAGCTTAGGCGAGGGGGCCCGTTCCTACAATGAGCAGTTCTTC

cdr3_length: 15
clone_size: NA
v_call: TRBV6-1
j_call: TRBJ2-7
d_call: TRBD2
cdr3_aa: CASSELAGDFYEQYF
cdr3_nt: TGTGCCAGCAGTGAATTAGCGGGGGACTTCTACGAGCAGTACTTC